These T cell receptor beta chains were read from a single sample in a study of pediatric ulcerative colitis. Data came from immunoSEQ multiplex PCR; TCRdb stores just in-frame clones and leaves some out. The table shows tens of thousands of clones, with about four fifths occurring only once. Sequencing used gut tissue. The receptors shown here come from a girl aged 5-17 years with moderate ulcerative colitis. The CDR3 runs from the conserved cysteine through the conserved F or W. A D gene is named only where the DNA matches it firmly. Clone sizes are given selectively: once, few, many, or a class where the clone is expanded.

d_gene,abundance,v_gene,j_gene,CDR3aa,CDR3nt
.,few,TRBV12-5,TRBJ2-3,CASGLVQTDTQYF,TGTGCTAGTGGTTTGGTGCAGACAGATACGCAGTATTTT
.,.,TRBV5-4,TRBJ1-2,CASSFAGDYGYTF,TGTGCCAGCAGCTTTGCCGGGGACTATGGCTACACCTTC
.,.,TRBV2,TRBJ2-5,CASRRGSGPSETQYF,TGTGCCAGCAGGAGGGGGAGCGGTCCCTCTGAGACCCAGTACTTC
.,.,TRBV18,TRBJ2-7,CASSPYTSSYEQYF,TGTGCCAGCTCACCATACACTTCCTCCTACGAGCAGTACTTC
.,few,TRBV7-9,TRBJ1-1,CASSRDRHTEAFF,TGTGCCAGCAGTCGAGACAGGCACACTGAAGCTTTCTTT
.,.,TRBV7-9,TRBJ1-1,CASSKPSTRRNTEAFF,TGTGCCAGCAGCAAGCCAAGTACCAGGCGGAACACTGAAGCTTTCTTT
.,few,TRBV6-5,TRBJ2-6,CASSYGVSGANVLTF,TGTGCCAGCAGTTACGGAGTTTCTGGGGCCAACGTCCTGACTTTC
.,.,TRBV10-3,TRBJ1-1,CAISESMGGVGTEAFF,TGTGCCATCAGTGAGTCGATGGGGGGGGTAGGCACTGAAGCTTTCTTT
.,.,TRBV10-3,TRBJ1-3,CAIISDSGNTIYF,TGTGCCATCATCTCAGACTCTGGAAACACCATATATTTT
TRBD2,.,TRBV5-1,TRBJ2-1,CASSPGGTSGNNEQFF,TGCGCCAGCAGCCCAGGGGGGACTAGCGGAAACAATGAGCAGTTCTTC
.,.,TRBV7-2,TRBJ2-7,CASSFYRDSYEQYF,TGTGCCAGCAGCTTCTACAGGGACTCCTACGAGCAGTACTTC
.,.,TRBV30,TRBJ1-2,CAWSSQDNYGYTF,TGTGCCTGGAGTTCACAGGATAACTATGGCTACACCTTC
TRBD1,.,TRBV27,TRBJ1-2,CASRLGQAGGGYTF,TGTGCCAGCAGACTCGGACAGGCCGGGGGCGGCTACACCTTC
TRBD2,.,TRBV29-1,TRBJ2-1,CSVDLSWDYLNNEQFF,TGCAGCGTTGATCTTTCGTGGGACTACCTCAACAATGAGCAGTTCTTC
.,.,TRBV4-1,TRBJ2-7,CASSPRTGTYEQYF,TGCGCCAGCAGCCCTCGCACAGGTACCTACGAGCAGTACTTC
.,.,TRBV5-1,TRBJ2-7,CASSSPGLTYEQYF,TGCGCCAGCAGCTCTCCCGGACTTACCTACGAGCAGTACTTC
.,.,TRBV7-2,TRBJ1-1,CASSVTVNTEAFF,TGTGCCAGCAGCGTGACCGTAAACACTGAAGCTTTCTTT
.,.,TRBV11-1,TRBJ1-2,CASSSSGAAYGYTF,TGTGCCAGCAGCTCTTCAGGGGCAGCATATGGCTACACCTTC
TRBD2,few,TRBV29-1,TRBJ2-7,CSVGVLARISYEQYF,TGCAGCGTTGGTGTACTAGCGCGCATCTCCTACGAGCAGTACTTC
.,.,TRBV9,TRBJ2-1,CASSVAVRNNEQFF,TGTGCCAGCAGCGTAGCCGTTAGAAACAATGAGCAGTTCTTC
TRBD1,.,TRBV5-1,TRBJ2-2,CASSSTGWTGELFF,TGCGCCAGCAGCTCGACAGGGTGGACCGGGGAGCTGTTTTTT
TRBD2,.,TRBV11-2,TRBJ2-3,CASTPRGVGTDTQYF,TGTGCCAGCACTCCCCGGGGGGTAGGCACAGATACGCAGTATTTT